These 2 T cell receptor beta chains were sequenced from one sample in a study of T cell changes during pregnancy in multiple sclerosis. Libraries were prepared by immunoSEQ multiplex PCR; TCRdb keeps only in-frame clonotypes and omits some of them. The sample carries some 97,000 clones, roughly 92% recorded once. This sample comprised peripheral blood, obtained in the second trimester of pregnancy. These receptors came from a female donor with multiple sclerosis, enrolled in a pregnancy study.

The chain uses TRBV7-9 and TRBJ2-2, with D perhaps TRBD1 (6 bases). Germline CDR1 SEHNR, CDR2 FQNEAQ (reference sequence). The CDR3 has 15 amino acids. Deletions cut 5 bases from V and 0 bases from J, with 10 bases between. The CDR3 reads CASSLTGSNTGELFF. CDR3 in DNA: TGTGCCAGCAGCCTGACAGGATCGAACACCGGGGAGCTGTTTTTT.

The V call is TRBV5-4, the J call TRBJ1-1; D is possibly TRBD1 (6 bases). Trimming stripped 3 bases from V and 1 base from J, with 13 bases between. Germline CDR1 is SGHNT and CDR2 is YYREEE (reference sequence). The CDR3 totals 15 residues. CDR3 protein: CASSSPQGGNTEAFF. The CDR3 DNA sequence: TGTGCCAGCAGCTCACCCCAAGGGGGGAACACTGAAGCTTTCTTT.